This T cell receptor beta chain was obtained from a study of T cells in localized non-small cell lung cancer. Germline CDR1 SGHNT, CDR2 YENEEA. V was trimmed by 4 bases and J by 7 bases, leaving 16 bases between them. This CDR3 contains 15 residues. TCRdb keeps only in-frame clones here, not all; method: immunoSEQ multiplex PCR. The sample contains about 62,000 clones, 75% to 85% of which appear only once. Whole-study results and caveats: Higher blood T cell density went with longer overall survival. A median about 62 of the top 100 tumor clones appeared in adjacent lung.

Turning to this clone: Its cognate antigen is unknown.

This TCR came from a man aged 40-75 years with stage II lung adenocarcinoma. The sample here was PBMCs, taken before any cancer treatment. V is TRBV11-3 and J is TRBJ2-2; D is possibly TRBD2 (6 bases). This CDR3 reads CASSSPTRYGGELFF. DNA of the CDR3: TGTGCCAGCAGCTCGCCGACTAGGTACGGCGGGGAGCTGTTTTTT.